The 23 T cell receptor beta chains below were found in one sample sequenced in a study of blood T cell repertoires in COVID-19. Libraries were prepared by immunoSEQ multiplex PCR; TCRdb keeps only in-frame clonotypes and omits some of them. The table includes under 200,000 clones, more than 75% detected once. The sample taken for sequencing was peripheral blood. The receptors shown here come from a woman over 75 with COVID-19, enrolled during active disease.

Here the CDR3 DNA reads TGTGCCAGCAGTCGCGAGGACAGAGGAGAGCAGTACTTC. Translated, it gives CASSREDRGEQYF. The chain employs TRBV28 and TRBJ2-7, with D possibly TRBD1 on 6 matching bases. V gave up 5 bases and J gave up 7 bases, with 15 bases separating them. The CDR3 has 13 amino acids. Germline-derived CDR1 and CDR2 are MDHEN and SYDVKM. The entire variable domain, with the rest obtained from reference TRBV28 and TRBJ2-7, is as follows: DVKVTQSSRYLVKRTGEKVFLECVQDMDHENMFWYRQDPGLGLRLIYFSYDVKMKEKGDIPEGYSVSREKKERFSLILESASTNQTSMYLCASSREDRGEQYFGPGTRLTVT.

The chain employs TRBV7-9 and TRBJ1-2, with no clear D. This CDR3 is 12 amino acids long. Trimming removed 1 base from V and 7 bases from J, with 7 bases in between. The V gene's germline CDR1 is SEHNR and CDR2 FQNEAQ (reference sequence). The CDR3 loop reads CASSLGESGYTF. The CDR3 nucleotides read TGTGCCAGCAGCTTAGGGGAGTCTGGCTACACCTTC. The full variable domain, with the rest looked up from reference TRBV7-9 and TRBJ1-2, is DTGVSQNPRHKITKRGQNVTFRCDPISEHNRLYWYRQTLGQGPEFLTYFQNEAQLEKSRLLSDRFSAERPKGSFSTLEIQRTEQGDSAMYLCASSLGESGYTFGSGTRLTVV.

The chain has TRBV21-1 and TRBJ2-1; TRBD2, the table's D call, was not compared with the DNA. TRBV21-1 represents a pseudogene. The CDR3 totals 16 residues. CDR3 sequence: CASRNLGLAGVNEQFF. The CDR3 DNA is TGTGCCAGCAGGAATCTCGGGCTAGCGGGAGTAAATGAGCAGTTCTTC.

This chain joins TRBV25-1 and TRBJ2-3, with 7 bases lining up with TRBD2. Germline V CDR1 and CDR2: MGHDK, SYGVNS. CDR3 size: 17 residues. V was clipped by 1 base and J by 2 bases; unmatched bases: 9. CDR3 DNA: TGTGCCAGCAGTGAATGGATGGCTAGCGGACCCACAGATACGCAGTATTTT. It specifies CASSEWMASGPTDTQYF.

V is TRBV6-6 and J is TRBJ2-1; 7 nucleotides agree with TRBD2. CDR1 and CDR2 from the germline V gene are MNHNY and SVGAGI (reference sequence). Trimming removed 6 bases from V and 10 bases from J; junction bases left unmatched: 6. This CDR3 has 12 amino acids. CDR3 in DNA: TGTGCCAGCAGCACCCCAGCGGGGGAGCAGTTCTTC. It yields the protein CASSTPAGEQFF.

The CDR3 DNA reads as TGTGCCAGCAGTCCCCCAGGGGTCATCTATGGCTACACCTTC. This gives the protein CASSPPGVIYGYTF. This chain joins TRBV7-2 and TRBJ1-2; a possible D gene is TRBD1 (6 bases). Trimming stripped 6 bases from V and 4 bases from J, with 15 bases between. Germline loops: CDR1 SGHTA, CDR2 FQGNSA. The CDR3 is 14 residues long.

The chain combines TRBV7-9 with TRBJ2-5; TRBD1 aligns across 7 bases. Trimming took 5 bases from V and 5 from J; bases not matched to a gene: 14. CDR1 is SEHNR and CDR2 is FQNEAQ in the germline V gene (reference sequence). The CDR3 covers 16 residues. The CDR3 bases are TGTGCCAGCAGCGAGAGGACAGGACTCCCTGTGGAGACCCAGTACTTC. This encodes CASSERTGLPVETQYF. Drawing the rest from reference TRBV7-9 and TRBJ2-5, the complete variable domain is DTGVSQNPRHKITKRGQNVTFRCDPISEHNRLYWYRQTLGQGPEFLTYFQNEAQLEKSRLLSDRFSAERPKGSFSTLEIQRTEQGDSAMYLCASSERTGLPVETQYFGPGTRLLVL.

The rearrangement uses TRBV5-1 and TRBJ1-1, with 10 bases lining up with TRBD1. The length of the CDR3 is 14 residues. The V segment lost 1 base and the J segment 6 bases; nucleotides outside the gene matches: 3. Germline V CDR1 and CDR2: SGHRS, YFSETQ. CDR3 loop: CASSLRTGGAEAFF. In nucleotides, the CDR3 is TGCGCCAGCAGCTTGAGGACAGGGGGGGCTGAAGCTTTCTTT.

The DNA of the CDR3 is TGTGCCAGTAGTATAGATCTCGCAGGGAATGAGCAGTTCTTC. The encoded protein is CASSIDLAGNEQFF. The rearrangement links TRBV19 to TRBJ2-1; maybe TRBD1 (5 bases). The germline gives CDR1 LNHDA, CDR2 SQIVND (reference sequence). The CDR3 is made up of 14 amino acids. The V end was cut by 0 bases, the J end by 7 bases, with 10 bases between.

The chain combines TRBV19 with TRBJ1-6; the D is unclear. Per germline, CDR1 LNHDA and CDR2 SQIVND (reference sequence). V was shortened by 3 bases and J by 5 bases, with 14 bases between the two germline ends. The CDR3 extends over 16 amino acids. In DNA, the CDR3 is TGTGCCAGTAGTATTTCAAGCGGGATCCATAATTCACCCCTCCACTTT. Its protein is CASSISSGIHNSPLHF.

V is TRBV9 and J is TRBJ1-1; D may be TRBD1 (5 bases). Germline V lookup: CDR1 SGDLS, CDR2 YYNGEE. Trimming removed 7 bases at V and 1 base at J, with 17 bases between. The CDR3 has 15 residues. The CDR3 loop reads CASSPGGFGNTEAFF. CDR3 bases: TGTGCCAGCTCCCCCGGGGGATTCGGGAACACTGAAGCTTTCTTT.

This chain joins TRBV7-8 and TRBJ2-7; 7 bases agree with TRBD1. V was pared by 1 base and J by 2 bases, with 14 bases of the junction left unmatched. This CDR3 has 18 residues. CDR1 SGHVS and CDR2 FQNEAQ come from the germline V gene. Written as DNA, the CDR3 is TGTGCCAGCAGCTTAGTAGGTTTTGGGGGACAGTACCCCTACGAGCAGTACTTC. Amino acid sequence: CASSLVGFGGQYPYEQYF.

The rearrangement links TRBV7-3 to TRBJ2-3; 7 bases agree with TRBD2. Germline V gene data show CDR1 as SGHTA and CDR2 as FQGTGA. The J segment lost 2 bases and the V segment lost 5 bases, leaving 4 bases of the junction unmatched. The CDR3 extends over 14 amino acids. Here the CDR3 reads CASSLADLTDTQYF. In DNA form, the CDR3 reads TGTGCCAGCAGCCTAGCGGATCTCACAGATACGCAGTATTTT.

The genes are TRBV6-5 and TRBJ2-2; 9 bases match TRBD2. This CDR3 is built from 12 residues. Germline V gene lookup returns CDR1 MNHEY and CDR2 SVGAGI. This chain's CDR3 is CISAGGPGELFF. The CDR3, as DNA: TGTATAAGCGCGGGAGGGCCCGGGGAGCTGTTTTTT.

The DNA of the CDR3 is TGTGCCAGCAGTCCTTTATGGGGACCAGGACAGTTGAACACTGAAGCTTTCTTT. Amino acid sequence: CASSPLWGPGQLNTEAFF. The gene calls are TRBV28 and TRBJ1-1; D is perhaps TRBD1 (6 bases). V dropped 5 bases and J dropped 0 bases, with 22 bases sitting between them. Germline V gene sequence: CDR1 MDHEN, CDR2 SYDVKM. The CDR3 is 18 residues long.

The chain uses TRBV6-5 and TRBJ1-4, with TRBD1 identical over 8 bases. J gave up 7 bases and V 6 bases, and 7 bases lay outside the gene matches. CDR1 and CDR2 from the germline V gene are MNHEY and SVGAGI. The CDR3 is 14 amino acids. Written as DNA, the CDR3 is TGTGCCAGCAGCCACAGGGGGTGGGGTGAAAAACTGTTTTTT. Amino acids: CASSHRGWGEKLFF.

The CDR3 bases are TGTGCCAGCAGCTCCTCGAAGGCGGGACAGCGGATTATGAACACTGAAGCTTTCTTT. It encodes CASSSSKAGQRIMNTEAFF. The chain employs TRBV27 and TRBJ1-1, with 7 bases aligning to TRBD1. Losses at the gene ends were 6 bases for V and 0 bases for J; bases not matched to a gene: 19. CDR1 MNHEY and CDR2 SMNVEV come from the germline V gene (reference sequence). CDR3 length equals 19 residues.

DNA for the CDR3: TGTGCCAGCAGCTACACGGGGTTCCAGTTCTTC. It codes for CASSYTGFQFF. The chain joins TRBV7-9 to TRBJ2-1, with D perhaps TRBD2 (5 bases). The CDR3 is 11 amino acids. Germline V lookup: CDR1 SEHNR, CDR2 FQNEAQ (reference sequence). With 4 bases removed from V and 13 bases from J, the gap between germline ends came to 11 bases.

The chain is built from TRBV28 and TRBJ1-5; 8 bases match TRBD1. The germline gives CDR1 MDHEN, CDR2 SYDVKM. The CDR3 length is 17 residues. V was clipped by 4 bases and J by 2 bases; unmatched bases: 10. The CDR3 coding sequence is TGTGCCAGCAGTTGGGGCCGCAGGGGGCGAGGCAATCAGCCCCAGCATTTT. It encodes CASSWGRRGRGNQPQHF.

The gene calls are TRBV5-4 and TRBJ2-3; 7 nucleotides match TRBD1. Germline assignment: CDR1 SGHNT and CDR2 YYREEE (reference sequence). CDR3 length: 16 residues. V shed 4 bases, J shed 3 bases, and the junction held 11 bases outside the gene matches. CDR3 loop: CASSRAGTDQTDTQYF. The CDR3 nucleotides read TGTGCCAGCAGCCGGGCCGGGACAGACCAGACAGATACGCAGTATTTT.

CDR3 nucleotides: TGCGCCAGCAGCCGAGACAGGCGTAGCACAGATACGCAGTATTTT. Translating gives CASSRDRRSTDTQYF. This rearrangement joins TRBV5-1 to TRBJ2-3; a weak D match, TRBD1 (6 bases). The CDR3 has 15 residues. V lost 4 bases and J lost 0, with 12 bases in between. The germline V gene encodes CDR1 SGHRS and CDR2 YFSETQ.

The CDR3 spells CASSPVVQGSNTEAFF. CDR3 DNA: TGTGCCAGCTCACCGGTTGTTCAGGGGTCCAACACTGAAGCTTTCTTT. This chain connects TRBV18 to TRBJ1-1, with TRBD1 as a possible D gene (6 bases). The V gene lost 3 bases and the J gene lost 2 bases, with 16 bases spanning the gap. This CDR3 has 16 amino acids. Germline V gene data show CDR1 as KGHSH and CDR2 as LQKENI.

This sequence joins TRBV5-1 and TRBJ1-4; 8 bases are a match to TRBD1. CDR1 is SGHRS and CDR2 is YFSETQ in the germline V gene. V dropped 0 bases and J dropped 8; count of bases not matched to a gene: 6. This CDR3 has 15 residues. DNA of the CDR3: TGCGCCAGCAGCTTGGGGGGACAGGCAAGCGAAAAACTGTTTTTT. This translates into CASSLGGQASEKLFF. The complete variable domain, with remaining parts taken from reference TRBV5-1 and TRBJ1-4, reads KAGVTQTPRYLIKTRGQQVTLSCSPISGHRSVSWYQQTPGQGLQFLFEYFSETQRNKGNFPGRFSGRQFSNSRSEMNVSTLELGDSALYLCASSLGGQASEKLFFGSGTQLSVL.